The rows below give T cell receptor beta chains drawn from one sample of a study of Graves' ophthalmopathy and Graves' hyperthyroidism. MiXCR, applied by TCRdb to the multiplex PCR reads, yields one record per CDR3 protein. Altogether about 550,000 distinct CDR3 sequences are present, under 45% being singletons, with the ten largest covering around 4%. The sequenced material came from peripheral blood or thyroid tissue (not recorded which). These receptors came from an adult man with Graves' hyperthyroidism. The CDR3 runs from the conserved cysteine through the conserved F or W. The D gene is left open where the match is weak. Expanded clones get a size class; other rows say once, few or many, or leave the size out.

DNA: TGCAGCGTTTTCGTCAGCTACTCTGGGGCCAACGTCCTGACTTTC
CDR3: CSVFVSYSGANVLTF
J: TRBJ2-6
D: NA
size: many
V: TRBV29-1

DNA: TGTGCCAGCAGCCGGGACAGGGCCTCAAGCGAGCAGTACTTC
CDR3: CASSRDRASSEQYF
J: TRBJ2-7
D: TRBD1
size: many
V: TRBV11-2

DNA: TGTGCCAGCAGCTTTCGGGGATCTGGGGCCAACACCGGGGAGCTGTTTTTT
CDR3: CASSFRGSGANTGELFF
J: TRBJ2-2
D: NA
size: NA
V: TRBV5-1

DNA: TGTGCCAGCAGTTACTCATCTTCTAGCTTCAGCTACGCGCAGTACTTC
CDR3: CASSYSSSSFSYAQYF
J: TRBJ2-7
D: NA
size: once
V: TRBV6-5

DNA: TGTGCCAGCAGCCTCCAGGGGCGGGGGGTGACAGATACGCAGTATTTT
CDR3: CASSLQGRGVTDTQYF
J: TRBJ2-3
D: TRBD2
size: NA
V: TRBV28

DNA: TGTGCCAGCAGCCTACAGGGTTTTCCTAATGAAAAACTGTTTTTT
CDR3: CASSLQGFPNEKLFF
J: TRBJ1-4
D: NA
size: few
V: TRBV7-9

DNA: TGCAGTGCTAGAGATACCCCACAGAAACAGGAGACCCAGTACTTC
CDR3: CSARDTPQKQETQYF
J: TRBJ2-5
D: NA
size: many
V: TRBV20-1

DNA: TGTGCCAGTAGGACCACGGGACAGGCTCTGCAAGAGACCCAGTACTTC
CDR3: CASRTTGQALQETQYF
J: TRBJ2-5
D: TRBD1
size: few
V: TRBV19

DNA: TGTGCCAGCCAGGGGGCCTTCGACGAGCAGTACTTC
CDR3: CASQGAFDEQYF
J: TRBJ2-7
D: TRBD1
size: few
V: TRBV2

DNA: TGTGCCAGCAGTGAATGGGGGGGGAATTATGGCTACACCTTC
CDR3: CASSEWGGNYGYTF
J: TRBJ1-2
D: NA
size: many
V: TRBV25-1

DNA: TGTGCCACCAGCAGAGATCAGGGGGCTGGAAACACCATATATTTT
CDR3: CATSRDQGAGNTIYF
J: TRBJ1-3
D: TRBD1
size: once
V: TRBV15

DNA: TGTGCCAGCAGTTACAGTTTCGGGGACACTGAAGCTTTCTTT
CDR3: CASSYSFGDTEAFF
J: TRBJ1-1
D: NA
size: many
V: TRBV12-3/TRBV12-4

DNA: TGTGCCAGCAGTGAATTGGTAGCGGGAGGTGAGCAGTTCTTC
CDR3: CASSELVAGGEQFF
J: TRBJ2-1
D: TRBD2
size: few
V: TRBV2

DNA: TGCAGCGTCCTACAGGGTGAGGGGTTTGATGGCTACACCTTC
CDR3: CSVLQGEGFDGYTF
J: TRBJ1-2
D: NA
size: NA
V: TRBV29-1

DNA: TGTGCCAGCAGTTTGGTGGCGGGACTAGGGAAGGTCCAAGAGACCCAGTACTTC
CDR3: CASSLVAGLGKVQETQYF
J: TRBJ2-5
D: TRBD2
size: NA
V: TRBV12-3/TRBV12-4

DNA: TGTGCCAGCAGTGTCGGGCAATACAATCAGCCCCAGCATTTT
CDR3: CASSVGQYNQPQHF
J: TRBJ1-5
D: NA
size: many
V: TRBV2

DNA: TGTGCCAGCAGTGGACGGGGGACCATCTTCTACGAGCAGTACTTC
CDR3: CASSGRGTIFYEQYF
J: TRBJ2-7
D: NA
size: NA
V: TRBV5-6

DNA: TGCAGCGTTGGAGGGGGGGCGGGGTACGAGCAGTACTTC
CDR3: CSVGGGAGYEQYF
J: TRBJ2-7
D: NA
size: many
V: TRBV29-1

DNA: TGTGCCAGCAGCCAAAGGCTTTGGATCGGAGGGCGCTACAATGAGCAGTACTTC
CDR3: CASSQRLWIGGRYNEQYF
J: TRBJ2-7
D: NA
size: once
V: TRBV7-9

DNA: TGTGCCATCAGTGATCTTAGGGACAGAACCTACGAGCAGTACTTC
CDR3: CAISDLRDRTYEQYF
J: TRBJ2-7
D: TRBD1
size: many
V: TRBV10-3

DNA: TGTGCCAGCAGTTACGGGGGCACTGAAGCTTTCTTT
CDR3: CASSYGGTEAFF
J: TRBJ1-1
D: NA
size: many
V: TRBV5-1

DNA: TGTGCCAGTAGGGCAACAGGGATATACGGGGAGCTGTTTTTT
CDR3: CASRATGIYGELFF
J: TRBJ2-2
D: NA
size: many
V: TRBV19

DNA: TGTGCCAGCAGTTTGGGGTTTGGTGGTGAAAAACTGTTTTTT
CDR3: CASSLGFGGEKLFF
J: TRBJ1-4
D: NA
size: few
V: TRBV27